The rows below give T cell receptor beta chains drawn from one sample of a study of T cell clones after liver transplantation. Some clones are missing from TCRdb's copy, which holds only in-frame ones; the method was immunoSEQ multiplex PCR. The sample has over 45,000 clones, approximately 71% seen once; the top ten hold 7.5% to 10%. Sample: CD4+ T cells from blood, taken 52 to 60 months after liver transplant. The receptors were gathered from a human patient who received a liver transplant. The T cells may come from the graft donor. Both conserved end residues are part of each CDR3. The D gene is left open where the match is weak. Not all rows give a size; the values are once, few, many and, for expanded clones, a class.

TRBJ2-5 | NA | TRBV18 | NA | CASSPSSTQETQYF | TGTGCCAGCTCACCGTCTTCTACCCAAGAGACCCAGTACTTC
TRBJ1-2 | TRBD1 | TRBV5-1 | many | CASSHGDRGLRSYTF | TGCGCCAGCAGCCATGGAGACAGGGGGCTAAGAAGCTACACCTTC
TRBJ2-3 | NA | TRBV5-8 | NA | CASSSGGSTDTQYF | TGTGCCAGCAGCAGTGGAGGGAGCACAGATACGCAGTATTTT
TRBJ2-7 | TRBD1 | TRBV13 | NA | CASSSSRQGAYEQYF | TGTGCCAGCAGCTCAAGCAGACAGGGGGCGTACGAGCAGTACTTC
TRBJ1-5 | NA | TRBV10-3 | NA | CAISRDGNQPQHF | TGTGCCATCAGTCGGGACGGCAATCAGCCCCAGCATTTT
TRBJ1-1 | TRBD1 | TRBV29-1 | few | CSAVTGDGTEAFF | TGCAGCGCCGTAACAGGGGACGGCACTGAAGCTTTCTTT
TRBJ1-1 | NA | TRBV27 | NA | CASSLSRAHTEAFF | TGTGCCAGCAGTTTATCGAGGGCTCACACTGAAGCTTTCTTT
TRBJ1-6 | TRBD1 | TRBV2 | NA | CASKNRGGPGNSPLHF | TGTGCCAGCAAAAACAGGGGAGGCCCGGGGAATTCACCCCTCCACTTT
TRBJ1-4 | NA | TRBV2 | NA | CASNVQSTGEKLFF | TGTGCCAGCAACGTTCAGTCCACGGGGGAAAAACTGTTTTTT
TRBJ2-1 | TRBD2 | TRBV11-2 | NA | CASSTGLAVQFF | TGTGCCAGCAGCACGGGACTAGCTGTGCAGTTCTTC
TRBJ1-3 | TRBD1 | TRBV7-2 | NA | CASSLGQGVDTIYF | TGTGCCAGCAGCTTAGGACAGGGGGTAGACACCATATATTTT
TRBJ1-2 | NA | TRBV6-6 | NA | CASSEGRYGYTF | TGTGCCAGCAGTGAGGGAAGATATGGCTACACCTTC
TRBJ2-6 | NA | TRBV19 | many | CASREDSGANVLTF | TGTGCCAGTAGGGAGGACTCTGGGGCCAACGTCCTGACTTTC
TRBJ1-1 | NA | TRBV27 | NA | CASSSRTVMNTEAFF | TGTGCCAGCAGTTCGCGGACAGTGATGAACACTGAAGCTTTCTTT
TRBJ2-2 | TRBD1 | TRBV28 | NA | CASRMTGRGNTGELFF | TGTGCCAGCAGAATGACAGGGAGAGGGAACACCGGGGAGCTGTTTTTT
TRBJ1-3 | NA | TRBV28 | NA | CASSLPLNSGNTIYF | TGTGCCAGCAGTTTACCCCTAAACTCTGGAAACACCATATATTTT
TRBJ2-3 | TRBD2 | TRBV6-4 | once | CASSEQRGADTQYF | TGTGCCAGCAGTGAACAGCGGGGGGCAGATACGCAGTATTTT
TRBJ2-5 | TRBD1 | TRBV7-8 | NA | CASSGQGPTQETQYF | TGTGCCAGCAGCGGACAGGGTCCTACTCAAGAGACCCAGTACTTC
TRBJ2-1 | TRBD2 | TRBV11-2 | NA | CASSLGGTSGGGYNEQFF | TGTGCCAGCAGCTTAGGTGGGACTAGCGGGGGTGGCTACAATGAGCAGTTCTTC
TRBJ2-7 | NA | TRBV7-8 | NA | CASSLDGPKGRWASYEQYF | TGTGCCAGCAGCTTGGACGGCCCAAAGGGGCGCTGGGCCTCCTACGAGCAGTACTTC
TRBJ2-1 | NA | TRBV6-1 | NA | CASLLQGNEQFF | TGTGCCAGCCTCTTACAGGGTAATGAGCAGTTCTTC
TRBJ2-7 | TRBD1 | TRBV5-3 | NA | CARTLEPGQGYEQYF | TGTGCCAGAACCCTTGAACCGGGACAGGGGTACGAGCAGTACTTC
TRBJ1-5 | NA | TRBV18 | NA | CASSPGYDSNQPQHF | TGTGCCAGCTCACCAGGGTATGATAGCAATCAGCCCCAGCATTTT
TRBJ1-1 | NA | TRBV18 | NA | CASSPPGGGGGGTEAFF | TGTGCCAGCTCACCACCTGGAGGAGGTGGGGGAGGCACTGAAGCTTTCTTT
TRBJ1-1 | NA | TRBV5-6 | NA | CASSLVSVGMNTEAFF | TGTGCCAGCAGCTTGGTTTCCGTGGGAATGAACACTGAAGCTTTCTTT
TRBJ2-2 | TRBD1 | TRBV7-9 | NA | CASRPTGGNTGELFF | TGTGCCAGCAGACCTACAGGGGGGAACACCGGGGAGCTGTTTTTT
TRBJ1-3 | NA | TRBV5-6 | NA | CASSPSPGRAGNTIYF | TGTGCCAGCAGCCCTTCGCCTGGCAGGGCTGGAAACACCATATATTTT
TRBJ1-6 | NA | TRBV27 | NA | CASRTVFRNSPLHF | TGTGCCAGCAGGACAGTATTTCGTAATTCACCCCTCCACTTT
TRBJ1-2 | NA | TRBV19 | NA | CASSSKGRGYTF | TGTGCCAGTAGCAGCAAGGGGCGTGGCTACACCTTC
TRBJ2-2 | TRBD2 | TRBV11-2 | once | CASSQKGTSNTGELFF | TGTGCCAGCAGCCAAAAAGGGACTAGTAACACCGGGGAGCTGTTTTTT
TRBJ2-3 | TRBD2 | TRBV5-1 | NA | CASSFSAGGDNTDTQYF | TGCGCCAGCAGCTTTTCAGCGGGGGGCGACAACACAGATACGCAGTATTTT
TRBJ1-4 | NA | TRBV18 | NA | CASSPQQGGEKLFF | TGTGCCAGCTCACCACAGCAGGGCGGCGAAAAACTGTTTTTT
TRBJ2-7 | TRBD2 | TRBV28 | NA | CASSLLNGRYEQYF | TGTGCCAGCAGCCTTCTCAACGGGAGGTACGAGCAGTACTTC
TRBJ1-1 | NA | TRBV2 | NA | CASSPRQGLNTEAFF | TGTGCCAGCAGTCCCCGGCAGGGGTTGAACACTGAAGCTTTCTTT
TRBJ1-6 | NA | TRBV2 | NA | CASSFSGGTSPLHF | TGTGCCAGCAGTTTTTCCGGGGGTACTTCACCCCTCCACTTT
TRBJ1-2 | TRBD1 | TRBV6-5 | NA | CASSPRQGPYGYTF | TGTGCCAGCAGCCCCCGACAGGGGCCCTATGGCTACACCTTC
TRBJ1-2 | NA | TRBV27 | NA | CASSWGSNYGYTF | TGTGCCAGCTCCTGGGGGTCGAACTATGGCTACACCTTC
TRBJ2-7 | NA | TRBV7-2 | NA | CASSHLRGVNSYEQYF | TGTGCCAGCAGTCACCTTAGGGGGGTGAACTCCTACGAGCAGTACTTC
TRBJ1-2 | NA | TRBV5-1 | once | CASSLASAGSGYGYTF | TGCGCCAGCAGCTTGGCAAGTGCAGGGTCGGGGTATGGCTACACCTTC
TRBJ2-7 | NA | TRBV18 | few | CASSPEGNEQYF | TGTGCCAGCTCACCGGAGGGCAACGAGCAGTACTTC
TRBJ2-5 | NA | TRBV6-8 | NA | CASSYKTGEYF | TGTGCCAGCAGTTATAAGACAGGCGAGTACTTC
TRBJ2-5 | NA | TRBV4-1 | NA | CASASGQTEETQYF | TGCGCCAGCGCTTCGGGACAAACTGAAGAGACCCAGTACTTC
TRBJ1-2 | NA | TRBV5-1 | NA | CASSLEAAGGYGYTF | TGCGCCAGCAGCTTGGAGGCAGCGGGAGGCTATGGCTACACCTTC
TRBJ1-6 | NA | TRBV7-9 | NA | CASSLDRAGNSPLHF | TGTGCCAGCAGCTTAGACAGGGCGGGGAATTCACCCCTCCACTTT
TRBJ2-7 | NA | TRBV19 | few | CASSMGAGLTYEQYF | TGTGCCAGTAGTATGGGGGCAGGGCTCACCTACGAGCAGTACTTC
TRBJ1-2 | NA | TRBV5-5 | NA | CASSLEPWDGYTF | TGTGCCAGCAGCTTGGAGCCCTGGGATGGCTACACCTTC
TRBJ1-3 | NA | TRBV7-9 | NA | CASSFGIGGNTIYF | TGTGCCAGCAGTTTCGGGATCGGAGGAAACACCATATATTTT
TRBJ2-7 | NA | TRBV21-1 | NA | CASSKVCGGAYEQYF | TGTGCCAGCAGCAAAGTTTGTGGGGGGGCCTACGAGCAGTACTTC
TRBJ2-1 | NA | TRBV5-1 | NA | CASSFNPPGQSLYNEQFF | TGCGCCAGCAGCTTTAATCCCCCTGGACAGAGCCTCTACAATGAGCAGTTCTTC
TRBJ2-7 | NA | TRBV10-3 | NA | CAISGRSGTLSYEQYF | TGTGCCATCAGTGGGAGGTCCGGGACACTCTCCTACGAGCAGTACTTC
TRBJ2-7 | TRBD1 | TRBV29-1 | NA | CSVGDRGYEQYF | TGCAGCGTTGGTGACAGGGGCTACGAGCAGTACTTC
TRBJ2-5 | TRBD2 | TRBV5-1 | NA | CASSEGLAGGQVHF | TGCGCCAGCAGCGAGGGACTAGCGGGGGGGCAGGTTCACTTC
TRBJ2-2 | TRBD1 | TRBV6-9 | NA | CASSYREGGSGELFF | TGTGCCAGCAGTTATAGGGAAGGGGGCAGCGGGGAGCTGTTTTTT
TRBJ1-5 | NA | TRBV10-2 | NA | CASSEPGPQNQPQHF | TGCGCCAGCAGTGAGCCGGGACCACAGAATCAGCCCCAGCATTTT
TRBJ2-3 | NA | TRBV7-2 | NA | CASRGAADTQYF | TGTGCCAGCCGGGGGGCCGCAGATACGCAGTATTTT
TRBJ1-5 | NA | TRBV7-2 | few | CASRINSNQPQHF | TGTGCCAGCAGGATAAATAGCAATCAGCCCCAGCATTTT
TRBJ1-5 | TRBD1 | TRBV2 | few | CASRAPTGSAQPQHF | TGTGCCAGCAGGGCCCCGACAGGGTCGGCTCAGCCCCAGCATTTT
TRBJ2-2 | TRBD1 | TRBV6-5 | NA | CASRGTGDTGELFF | TGTGCCAGCAGAGGGACAGGGGACACCGGGGAGCTGTTTTTT
TRBJ2-6 | NA | TRBV4-2 | NA | CASSTGEGASGANVLTF | TGTGCCAGCAGCACGGGGGAGGGGGCGTCTGGGGCCAACGTCCTGACTTTC